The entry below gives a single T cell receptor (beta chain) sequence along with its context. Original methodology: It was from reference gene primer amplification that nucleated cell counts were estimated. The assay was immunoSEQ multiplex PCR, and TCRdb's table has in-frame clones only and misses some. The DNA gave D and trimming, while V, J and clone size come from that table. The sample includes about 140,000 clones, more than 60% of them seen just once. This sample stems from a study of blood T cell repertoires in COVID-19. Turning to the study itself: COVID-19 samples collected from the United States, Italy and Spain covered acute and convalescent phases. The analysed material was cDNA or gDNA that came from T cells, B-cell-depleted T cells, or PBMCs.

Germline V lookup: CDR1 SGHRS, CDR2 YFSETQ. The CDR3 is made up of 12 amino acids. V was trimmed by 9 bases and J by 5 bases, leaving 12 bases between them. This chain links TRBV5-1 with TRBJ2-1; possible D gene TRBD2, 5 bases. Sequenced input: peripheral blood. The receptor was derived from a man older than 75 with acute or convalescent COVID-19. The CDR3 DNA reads TGCGCCACCAGAGACTACAACAATGAGCAGTTCTTC. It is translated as CATRDYNNEQFF.